This TCR beta chain was sequenced in a study of OX40 agonist ivuxolimab in advanced cancers. About the study: Participants, 82.7% male, averaged approximately 60 years of age, ranging from about 23 to 85. Overall study results and limits: Low normalized clonal expansion also occurred in some nonresponding patients.

Any history of autoimmune disease or systemic immunosuppression disqualified patients. Sequenced by immunoSEQ multiplex PCR; TCRdb stores in-frame clones only, minus some. The table has approximately 82,000 clones, more than 70% seen once. Germline CDR1 MNHEY, CDR2 SMNVEV (reference sequence). Trimming removed 6 bases from V and 2 bases from J, with 6 bases in between. This CDR3 contains 12 residues. As concerns this clone: Its antigen is as yet unknown.

Sequencing was performed on CD4+ or CD8+ T cells sorted from blood, taken in a trial of the OX40 agonist ivuxolimab. The receptor's source is an adult with an advanced solid tumor such as melanoma, head and neck, liver or kidney cancer. The chain has TRBV27 and TRBJ2-3; D unresolved. This CDR3 is CASRETTDTQYF. The CDR3 DNA reads as TGTGCCAGCAGGGAGACCACAGATACGCAGTATTTT.